A single TCR beta chain is shown here with its context. Its specificity is not known. CDR3 length: 15 residues. V was shortened by 6 bases and J by 10 bases, with 24 bases between the two germline ends. CDR1 is MNHEY, CDR2 SVGAGI, per germline. This sample was taken from a study of cytomegalovirus exposure and HLA in healthy donors. Findings and limits, study-wide: It was reported in a later analysis that an Asian-associated ancestry cluster showed fewer N-insertions than the roughly 660-donor mean.

PCR primers comprised 60 Vbeta and 13 Jbeta primers. The protocol was immunoSEQ multiplex PCR, while the TCRdb copy is restricted to in-frame clones and leaves out a portion. The top ten clones hold 11% of a sample with around 68,000 clones, 68% of them seen once. Sequenced input: PBMCs. This chain connects TRBV6-5 to TRBJ1-1, with D perhaps TRBD1 (6 bases). The receptor's source is a woman under 40 in good health and CMV-seronegative. The CDR3 coding sequence is TGTGCCAGCAGAATATCGGGTGGGGGCGCTTGGGGAGCTTTCTTT. It encodes CASRISGGGAWGAFF.